These 25 T cell receptor beta chains came from one sample sequenced in a study of blood T cell repertoires in COVID-19. Libraries were prepared by immunoSEQ multiplex PCR; TCRdb keeps only in-frame clonotypes and omits some of them. The data contain 110,000 or so clones, more than 70% of them seen just once; the ten biggest clones take up 8% to 9.5%. Sequenced sample: peripheral blood. These receptor sequences come from a woman aged 70-85 years who had recovered from COVID-19.

This chain uses TRBV18 with TRBJ1-5, with 7 bases identical to TRBD1. This CDR3 spans 14 amino acids. In germline, CDR1 is KGHSH, CDR2 LQKENI. The trim removed 8 bases at V and 3 bases at J, leaving 7 bases unmatched. CDR3 sequence: CASKGDSFNQPQHF. Written as DNA, the CDR3 is TGTGCCAGCAAGGGGGACAGCTTCAATCAGCCCCAGCATTTT.

In its sample, this clone was seen once. The chain links TRBV10-2 to TRBJ2-7, with 9 nucleotides matching TRBD1. The CDR3 contains 15 residues. The germline CDR1 and CDR2 sequences are WSHSY and SAAADI. Losses at the gene ends were 6 bases for V and 1 base for J; bases not matched to a gene: 7. CDR3 bases: TGCGCCAGCAGGGGACAGGGCGCCGGGTCCTACGAGCAGTACTTC. This gives the protein CASRGQGAGSYEQYF.

V gene TRBV6-5 combines with J gene TRBJ2-7; 9 bases match TRBD2. With 0 bases clipped from V and 4 bases from J, the junction kept 4 bases outside the gene matches. The CDR3 spans 15 residues. Germline V gives CDR1 MNHEY, CDR2 SVGAGI. CDR3 sequence: CASSYSSRGGYEQYF. Here the CDR3 DNA reads TGTGCCAGCAGTTACTCGTCGCGGGGGGGATACGAGCAGTACTTC.

This clone was picked up a small number of times. This chain connects TRBV28 to TRBJ1-3; D gene unclear. Germline V gene lookup returns CDR1 MDHEN and CDR2 SYDVKM. The V gene lost 3 bases and the J gene lost 4 bases, with 4 bases spanning the gap. There are 12 residues in the CDR3. CDR3 in DNA: TGTGCCAGCAGTTTGAGGGGAAACACCATATATTTT. It codes for CASSLRGNTIYF.

The chain has TRBV30 and TRBJ1-1, with a tentative D call TRBD1 (6 bases). This CDR3 comprises 14 residues. V was cut by 4 bases and J by 4 bases, with 16 bases left in between. Germline CDR1 reads GTSNPN; CDR2 reads SVGIG (reference sequence). In DNA, the CDR3 is TGTGCCTGGACCCGAGGGGGATTGGCCACTGAAGCTTTCTTT. Translation gives CAWTRGGLATEAFF.

The rearrangement links TRBV19 to TRBJ2-3; tentatively, D is TRBD1 (5 bases). Germline V gene sequence: CDR1 LNHDA, CDR2 SQIVND (reference sequence). CDR3 length equals 13 residues. V lost 5 bases, J lost 4 bases, and 10 bases lay in between. CDR3 nucleotide sequence: TGTGCCAGTAGTCCAGACAGCTCAGATACGCAGTATTTT. It encodes CASSPDSSDTQYF. The whole variable domain, filled in from reference TRBV19 and TRBJ2-3, reads DGGITQSPKYLFRKEGQNVTLSCEQNLNHDAMYWYRQDPGQGLRLIYYSQIVNDFQKGDIAEGYSVSREKKESFPLTVTSAQKNPTAFYLCASSPDSSDTQYFGPGTRLTVL.

The V gene is TRBV7-2, the J gene TRBJ2-1; TRBD1 aligns across 8 bases. Per germline, CDR1 SGHTA and CDR2 FQGNSA. V shed 5 bases and J 1 base; nucleotides not matched to a gene: 7. The CDR3 runs 16 residues. The chain's CDR3 is CASSGPGTGSYNEQFF. The DNA of the CDR3 is TGTGCCAGCAGCGGTCCCGGGACAGGTTCCTACAATGAGCAGTTCTTC.

The chain uses TRBV7-2 and TRBJ2-1; possibly TRBD2 for D (6 bases). This CDR3 has 12 amino acids. The ends were cut back, 5 bases at V and 8 bases at J, with 10 bases in the middle. Looked up from germline, CDR1 is SGHTA and CDR2 is FQGNSA. The CDR3, as DNA: TGTGCCAGCAGCCCAGGAGGGTATGAGCAGTTCTTC. Protein sequence: CASSPGGYEQFF. The full variable domain, completed using reference TRBV7-2 and TRBJ2-1, is GAGVSQSPSNKVTEKGKDVELRCDPISGHTALYWYRQSLGQGLEFLIYFQGNSAPDKSGLPSDRFSAERTGGSVSTLTIQRTQQEDSAVYLCASSPGGYEQFFGPGTRLTVL.

The V gene is TRBV19, the J gene TRBJ1-5; D is unclear. The CDR3 loop spans 12 amino acids. Germline V CDR1 and CDR2: LNHDA, SQIVND (reference sequence). V lost 6 bases and J 9 bases, leaving 12 bases between the germline ends. The CDR3 sequence is CASSLYTGPQHF. The CDR3 DNA reads as TGTGCCAGTAGCTTATACACGGGGCCCCAGCATTTT. The complete variable domain, with remaining parts taken from reference TRBV19 and TRBJ1-5, reads DGGITQSPKYLFRKEGQNVTLSCEQNLNHDAMYWYRQDPGQGLRLIYYSQIVNDFQKGDIAEGYSVSREKKESFPLTVTSAQKNPTAFYLCASSLYTGPQHFGDGTRLSIL.

The sample holds one count of this clone. The V and J genes are TRBV7-2 and TRBJ2-7, with 8 bases identical to TRBD1. Per germline, CDR1 SGHTA and CDR2 FQGNSA. J gave up 2 bases and V 10 bases, and 4 bases lay outside the gene matches. The CDR3 length is 12 residues. The CDR3, as DNA: TGTGCCACGGGACAGGCGCCCTACGAGCAGTACTTC. Amino acid sequence: CATGQAPYEQYF.

The CDR3 reads CASSVGTGRTGELFF. The DNA for the CDR3 is TGTGCCAGCAGCGTAGGGACAGGGCGCACCGGGGAGCTGTTTTTT. The chain employs TRBV9 and TRBJ2-2; 8 nucleotides align to TRBD1. Losses at the gene ends were 0 bases for V and 4 bases for J; bases not matched to a gene: 2. Looked up from germline, CDR1 is SGDLS and CDR2 is YYNGEE. CDR3 length: 15 residues.

V is TRBV24-1 and J is TRBJ1-5, with unresolved D. In germline, CDR1 is KGHDR, CDR2 SFDVKD. This CDR3 is built from 16 residues. V was clipped by 2 bases and J by 8 bases, with 18 bases between them. This CDR3 reads CATSDSLNSILKPQHF. For the CDR3, the DNA is TGTGCCACCAGTGATTCTCTTAACAGCATACTTAAGCCCCAGCATTTT.

Of note for this clone: Germline is not matched at one junction end, which may reflect a read error. The identical CDR3 is also encoded by other nucleotide sequences in the sample. This chain links TRBV5-1 with TRBJ1-3; no clear D gene. Germline-derived CDR1 and CDR2 are SGHRS and YFSETQ. The CDR3 runs 14 residues. The CDR3 spells CASSSGISGNTIYF. The CDR3 nucleotides read TGTGCCAGCAGCAGCGGAATCTCTGGAAACACCATATATTTT.

J is TRBJ1-3 and V is TRBV7-2; TRBD1 is a possible D gene (6 bases). CDR1 is SGHTA, CDR2 FQGNSA, per germline. This CDR3 is 16 amino acids long. Trimming pared 3 bases from V and 0 bases from J, leaving 12 bases between. In DNA, the CDR3 is TGTGCCAGCAGCTTGGGACATCCGAGCTCTGGAAACACCATATATTTT. It is translated as CASSLGHPSSGNTIYF.

The V call is TRBV5-1, the J call TRBJ2-1, with 7 bases aligning to TRBD2. The length of the CDR3 is 14 residues. The germline CDR1 and CDR2 sequences are SGHRS and YFSETQ. V dropped 5 bases and J dropped 3; count of bases not matched to a gene: 5. The CDR3: CASSSGPNYNEQFF. The CDR3 nucleotides are TGCGCCAGCAGTAGCGGGCCCAACTACAATGAGCAGTTCTTC.

The chain links TRBV6-5 to TRBJ2-3; 8 nucleotides match TRBD2. Germline V gene data show CDR1 as MNHEY and CDR2 as SVGAGI. Trimming took 6 bases from V and 6 from J; bases not matched to a gene: 5. This CDR3 is built from 13 residues. CDR3 loop: CASSLAGEDTQYF. In nucleotides, the CDR3 is TGTGCCAGCAGCCTAGCGGGTGAGGATACGCAGTATTTT.

The chain couples TRBV2 to TRBJ1-6, with no clear D. CDR3 length equals 15 residues. Germline CDR1 and CDR2: SNHLY and FYNNEI. V was clipped by 6 bases and J by 9 bases, with 18 bases between them. For the CDR3, the DNA is TGTGCCAGCAGGCCCCGTGGGAGGGAGGGTTCACCCCTCCACTTT. Protein: CASRPRGREGSPLHF. Filled out from reference TRBV2 and TRBJ1-6, the complete variable domain reads EPEVTQTPSHQVTQMGQEVILRCVPISNHLYFYWYRQILGQKVEFLVSFYNNEISEKSEIFDDQFSVERPDGSNFTLKIRSTKLEDSAMYFCASRPRGREGSPLHFGNGTRLTVT.

The rearrangement links TRBV7-9 to TRBJ2-3, with 10 bases aligning to TRBD2. This CDR3 is built from 16 residues. Germline CDR1 and CDR2: SEHNR and FQNEAQ (reference sequence). V shed 5 bases, J shed 3 bases, and the junction held 8 bases outside the gene matches. In DNA form, the CDR3 reads TGTGCCAGCAGCCCCCGGACTAGCGGTAAAACAGATACGCAGTATTTT. Protein sequence: CASSPRTSGKTDTQYF.

There are a few counts of this clone. V gene TRBV9 combines with J gene TRBJ1-1, with D possibly TRBD1 on 6 matching bases. The CDR3 covers 17 residues. The V end lost 2 bases, the J end lost 2 bases, and 19 bases lay between the germline ends. Germline CDR1 reads SGDLS; CDR2 reads YYNGEE. CDR3 region: CASSVLAGANLNTEAFF. For the CDR3, the DNA is TGTGCCAGCAGCGTTTTAGCAGGGGCTAATCTTAACACTGAAGCTTTCTTT.

The chain employs TRBV27 and TRBJ1-6, with unresolved D. CDR3 length equals 16 residues. Germline loops: CDR1 MNHEY, CDR2 SMNVEV (reference sequence). The V and J ends lost 4 bases and 3 bases respectively, with 13 bases between them. The CDR3 is CASSSLEPVYNSPLHF. CDR3 DNA: TGTGCCAGCAGTTCCCTAGAACCAGTCTATAATTCACCCCTCCACTTT.

The V gene is TRBV3-1 (or the pseudogene TRBV3-2), the J gene TRBJ2-7, with 7 bases aligning to TRBD2. This CDR3 is built from 13 residues. V dropped 4 bases and J dropped 3; count of bases not matched to a gene: 3. CDR1 LGHDT and CDR2 YNNKEL come from the germline V gene (reference sequence). CDR3 in amino acids: CASSRTRDYEQYF. The CDR3 bases are TGTGCCAGCAGCCGGACTAGAGACTACGAGCAGTACTTC.

This chain links TRBV5-1 with TRBJ1-1; D remains unclear. V dropped 4 bases and J dropped 0 bases, with 10 bases sitting between them. Germline CDR1 and CDR2: SGHRS and YFSETQ. This CDR3 has 14 amino acids. CDR3 DNA: TGCGCCAGCAGCCAGCAGGTAATGAACACTGAAGCTTTCTTT. It is translated as CASSQQVMNTEAFF.

The DNA for the CDR3 is TGCGCCAGCAGCCAAGCGGCGGGCACAGATACGCAGTATTTT. Translating it yields CASSQAAGTDTQYF. The chain carries TRBV4-3 and TRBJ2-3; D unclear. CDR3 length: 14 amino acids. Germline V gene data show CDR1 as LGHNA and CDR2 as YSLEER. Deletions cut 1 base from V and 1 base from J, with 6 bases between.

The CDR3 is CASSLEGVGSTAYNEQFF. As DNA, the CDR3 is TGTGCCAGCAGCTTAGAAGGTGTGGGGAGTACGGCCTACAATGAGCAGTTCTTC. The V gene is TRBV7-2, the J gene TRBJ2-1, with D possibly TRBD2 on 5 matching bases. The CDR3 is 18 residues long. V shed 1 base and J shed 2 bases, with 18 bases lying between them. CDR1 SGHTA and CDR2 FQGNSA come from the germline V gene.

The CDR3 loop reads CASSTSGHYNEQFF. CDR3 sequence (DNA): TGTGCCAGCTCTACTAGCGGTCATTACAATGAGCAGTTCTTC. The rearrangement uses TRBV18 and TRBJ2-1; 8 nucleotides align to TRBD2. The ends lost 6 bases at V and 4 bases at J; junction bases unmatched: 5. The CDR3 contains 14 residues. Germline loops: CDR1 KGHSH, CDR2 LQKENI.